This T cell receptor (beta chain) was obtained from a study of Graves' ophthalmopathy and Graves' hyperthyroidism. Study-wide results and caveats: Most expanded clonotypes from thyroid (those above 0.001 frequency) were also found in blood.

Germline assignment: CDR1 SGHRS and CDR2 YFSETQ. Trimming took 0 bases from V and 5 from J, leaving 11 bases between them. The CDR3 length is 15 residues. Investigators amplified TCR beta CDR3 regions from RNA transcripts. HTBI primers were employed in first-round RT-PCR, then a second-round multiplex PCR followed. A single record per CDR3 protein comes from TCRdb applying MiXCR to the multiplex PCR reads. Among 740,000 or so distinct CDR3 sequences listed, roughly two fifths were seen once. Notes on this clonotype: Its antigen is unidentified.

Someone took the PBMCs out of about 9.7 ml of fresh peripheral blood. The TCR sequence derives from an adult man with Graves' ophthalmopathy. The source material was peripheral blood. The gene calls are TRBV5-1 and TRBJ1-4; D uncertain. In DNA form, the CDR3 reads TGCGCCAGCAGCTTGGATAAGGGAGAAAATGAAAAACTGTTTTTT. Translated, it gives CASSLDKGENEKLFF.